These 4 T cell receptor beta chains share one sample of origin, sequenced in a study of control samples from healthy donors and cancer patients. The method was immunoSEQ multiplex PCR; TCRdb's version includes in-frame clones alone and lacks a portion of them. Among fewer than 200,000 clones listed, around 93% were seen once. Sequenced: blood. These receptors were collected from a woman aged 55-69 years in good health.

V is TRBV12-1 and J is TRBJ1-2; TRBD1, the D gene given by the table, was not confirmed from the DNA. TRBV12-1 is a known pseudogene. This CDR3 is 16 amino acids long. Here the CDR3 DNA reads TGTGCCAGCAGCTTTAAGGGACAGGCAGAGGGCTATGGCTACACCTTC. Amino acid sequence: CASSFKGQAEGYGYTF.

The chain links TRBV6-6 to TRBJ2-1; D remains ambiguous. This CDR3 is built from 14 residues. The V end lost 8 bases, the J end lost 0 bases, and 11 bases lay between the germline ends. Germline V gene lookup returns CDR1 MNHNY and CDR2 SVGAGI (reference sequence). CDR3 in amino acids: CASQTGSSYNEQFF. CDR3 DNA sequence: TGTGCCAGCCAGACTGGAAGCTCCTACAATGAGCAGTTCTTC.

This clone was detected only once. The J gene is TRBJ2-6, the V gene TRBV7-3; TRBD1 matches at 7 bases. Per the germline V gene, CDR1 is SGHTA and CDR2 is FQGTGA. V lost 5 bases and J lost 2; bases outside the gene matches: 3. This CDR3 contains 15 residues. CDR3 region: CASSPGGAGANVLTF. The CDR3 coding sequence is TGTGCCAGCAGCCCAGGGGGTGCTGGGGCCAACGTCCTGACTTTC. Complete variable domain (other parts from reference TRBV7-3 and TRBJ2-6): GAGVSQTPSNKVTEKGKYVELRCDPISGHTALYWYRQSLGQGPEFLIYFQGTGAADDSGLPNDRFFAVRPEGSVSTLKIQRTERGDSAVYLCASSPGGAGANVLTFGAGSRLTVL.

The CDR3 loop reads CASSQQLGGTANLYGYTF. The CDR3 DNA reads as TGTGCCAGCAGCCAGCAGCTGGGGGGGACAGCTAATCTCTATGGCTACACCTTC. The V call is TRBV7-9, the J call TRBJ1-2; 7 positions agree with TRBD1. Trimming cost V 5 bases and J 4 bases; bases outside gene matches: 19. The CDR3 is 18 amino acids. Germline-derived CDR1 and CDR2 are SEHNR and FQNEAQ (reference sequence).